This record concerns one T cell receptor (beta chain) sequence. Its antigen is as yet unknown. Germline V lookup: CDR1 SGHDT, CDR2 YYEEEE. The CDR3 is 14 amino acids. The ends lost 2 bases at V and 6 bases at J; junction bases unmatched: 3. Some clones are missing from TCRdb's copy, which holds only in-frame ones; the method was immunoSEQ multiplex PCR. The sample gives 150,000 or so clones, roughly 92% of which show up once; about 5% is in the top ten. This entry comes from a study of T cell responses to AZD1222 COVID-19 vaccine. Whole-study results and caveats: Of the AZD1222 recipients, only 5 or 6 were seropositive at baseline. Females outnumbered males among donors, who were mostly white British; clonal diversity was possibly underestimated. Unmutated variant regions reportedly attract nearly half of all spike-specific TCRs. Vaccination with two AZD1222 doses was followed by a rise in Spike-specific TCR breadth and depth.

The origin of this receptor is an adult in good health. The sequencing used peripheral blood, collected on day 0 of AZD1222 vaccination. The rearrangement uses TRBV5-6 and TRBJ1-5; 9 nucleotides line up with TRBD1. CDR3 nucleotide sequence: TGTGCCAGCAGCTTCACAGGGGGCAGTCAGCCCCAGCATTTT. It codes for CASSFTGGSQPQHF.